This TCR beta chain comes out of a study of T cell clonotyping in hematopoietic cell transplantation (dated by TCRdb to 2020 to 2023). Background on the whole study: The study collected 130 or so blood samples from 35 consecutive transplant recipients and their related donors. Patients were recruited between September 2015 and January 2017 and followed until late 2020 or death.

The intended sense of this specimen's time point label: 100 days after allo-HCT. Blood samples were obtained from recipients approximately 28 days before transplant and at days 30, 100 and 180 after transplant. Nuclei Lysis Solution was used to extract genomic DNA from fresh or cryopreserved unfractionated peripheral blood mononuclear cells. Trimming accounts for 6 bases at V and 5 bases at J, while the number of junction bases matched to no gene is 8. From the germline V gene, CDR1 is SNHLY and CDR2 is FYNNEI. The CDR3 goes from the cysteine to the phenylalanine over 14 residues. Only CDR3 DNA remains: 42 bases, in frame from the first base. In regard to this clone: Its binding antigen is unknown. Base qualities were left out, and no much larger clone turns up one base away.

Findings and caveats that apply to the study as a whole: Donor and pretransplant recipient Inverse Simpson Index values predicted broader posttransplant TCR repertoire diversity. Just a small fraction of recipient repertoires overlapped with donor repertoires, and more than 95% appeared de novo at the given depth. After transplant, TCR diversity in recipients dropped, and pathologically expanded clonotypes climbed progressively between day 30 and day 180. The sample size was limited and the cells went unsorted, which meant the CD4 and CD8 repertoire contributions could not be told apart.

The immunoSEQ assay, a bias-controlled multiplex PCR using V- and J-specific primers, was used to amplify TCR beta CDR3 regions from genomic DNA. A proprietary barcode and Illumina adapter sequences were added to the CDR3 amplicons in a second PCR step. An Illumina MiSeq instrument was used for sequencing of the CDR3 libraries. The paper's processing steps were these. Export and quality control were performed with immunoSEQ Analyzer 3.0, and downstream analyses were performed with R Bioconductor and Immunarch. Only productive rearrangements within the normalized downsampled data set were used in the calculation of repertoire metrics. In the normalized cohort, clonotypes with more than 5 templates were defined as pathologically expanded. The Inverse Simpson Index was used to measure repertoire diversity. CMV-specificity analyses were carried out on the non-normalized data set to capture all clonotypes. TCRdb limited this immuneACCESS table to in-frame rearrangements with V and J called. A share of clones is missing; checked studies link under half to unresolved V genes, and the rest is unexplained. V, J and clone size reflect that table, while D and trimming were determined from the DNA. This sample gives over 25,000 clones in total; about 93% of them show up just once. The ten largest clones represent about 10% of the sample.

The sequence joins TRBV2 to TRBJ2-5; the junction holds 8 bases that match TRBD1. The sequencing here drew on PBMCs, taken 100 days after allogeneic stem cell transplant. The sequence came from a female patient aged 50 to 60 who had an allogeneic stem cell transplant from a related donor, so the T cells may come from the graft donor. Some clones in this sample may be carry-over from other donors' samples. The base sequence is TGTGCCAGCAGCCTGACAGGGGTTGTTGAGACCCAGTACTTC. It encodes CASSLTGVVETQYF.